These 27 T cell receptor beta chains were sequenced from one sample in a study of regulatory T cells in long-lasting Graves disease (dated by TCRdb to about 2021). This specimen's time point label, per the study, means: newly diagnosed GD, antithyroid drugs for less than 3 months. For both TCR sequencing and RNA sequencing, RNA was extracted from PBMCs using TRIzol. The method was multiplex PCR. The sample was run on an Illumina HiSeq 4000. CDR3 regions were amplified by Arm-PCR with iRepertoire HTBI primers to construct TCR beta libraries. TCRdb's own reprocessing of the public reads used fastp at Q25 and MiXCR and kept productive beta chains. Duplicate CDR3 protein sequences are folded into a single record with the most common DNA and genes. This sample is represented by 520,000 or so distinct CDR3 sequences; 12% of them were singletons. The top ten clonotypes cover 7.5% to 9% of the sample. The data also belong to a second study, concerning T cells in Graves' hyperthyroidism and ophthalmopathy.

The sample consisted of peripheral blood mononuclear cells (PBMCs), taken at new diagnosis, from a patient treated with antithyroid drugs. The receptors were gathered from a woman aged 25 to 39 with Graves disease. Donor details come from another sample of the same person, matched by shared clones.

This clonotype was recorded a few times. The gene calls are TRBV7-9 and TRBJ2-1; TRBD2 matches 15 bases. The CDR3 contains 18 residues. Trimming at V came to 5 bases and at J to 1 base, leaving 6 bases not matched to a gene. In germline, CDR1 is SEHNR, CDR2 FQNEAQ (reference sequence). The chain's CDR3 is CASSGGLAGGYSYNEQFF. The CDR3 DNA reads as TGTGCCAGCAGCGGGGGACTAGCGGGAGGATATTCCTACAATGAGCAGTTCTTC. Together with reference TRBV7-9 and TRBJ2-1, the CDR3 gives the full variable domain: DTGVSQNPRHKITKRGQNVTFRCDPISEHNRLYWYRQTLGQGPEFLTYFQNEAQLEKSRLLSDRFSAERPKGSFSTLEIQRTEQGDSAMYLCASSGGLAGGYSYNEQFFGPGTRLTVL.

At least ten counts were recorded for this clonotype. The CDR3 region is CSAAGLTYNEQFF. The DNA for the CDR3 is TGCAGTGCTGCTGGTTTAACCTACAATGAGCAGTTCTTC. The chain uses TRBV20-1 and TRBJ2-1; the D is unclear. From germline, CDR1 is DFQATT and CDR2 SNEGSKA (reference sequence). The CDR3 is made up of 13 amino acids. V was trimmed by 5 bases and J by 2 bases, leaving 10 bases between them.

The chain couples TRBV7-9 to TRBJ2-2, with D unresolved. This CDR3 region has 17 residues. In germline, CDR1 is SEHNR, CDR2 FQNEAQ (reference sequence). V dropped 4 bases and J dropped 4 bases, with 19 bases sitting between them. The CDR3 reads CASSSLSRRWSTGELFF. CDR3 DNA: TGTGCCAGCAGCTCTCTTAGCCGCCGTTGGTCCACCGGGGAGCTGTTTTTT.

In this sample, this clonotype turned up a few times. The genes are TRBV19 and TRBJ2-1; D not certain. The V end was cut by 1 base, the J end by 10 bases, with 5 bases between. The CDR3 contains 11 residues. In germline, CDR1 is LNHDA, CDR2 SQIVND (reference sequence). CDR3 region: CASSIGIEQFF. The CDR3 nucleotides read TGTGCCAGTAGTATAGGAATCGAGCAGTTCTTC.

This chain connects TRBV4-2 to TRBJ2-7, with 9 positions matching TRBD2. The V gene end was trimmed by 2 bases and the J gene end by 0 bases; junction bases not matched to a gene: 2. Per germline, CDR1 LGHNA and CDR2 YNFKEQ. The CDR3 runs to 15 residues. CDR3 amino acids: CASSQLAGSSYEQYF. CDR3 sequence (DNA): TGTGCCAGCAGCCAACTAGCGGGGAGCTCCTACGAGCAGTACTTC.

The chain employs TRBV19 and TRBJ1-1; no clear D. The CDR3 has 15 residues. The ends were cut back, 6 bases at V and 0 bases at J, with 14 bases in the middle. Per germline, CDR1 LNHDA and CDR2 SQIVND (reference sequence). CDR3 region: CASRQSPSMNTEAFF. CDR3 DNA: TGTGCCAGTAGACAATCGCCGAGTATGAACACTGAAGCTTTCTTT. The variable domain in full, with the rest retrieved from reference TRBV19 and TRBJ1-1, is DGGITQSPKYLFRKEGQNVTLSCEQNLNHDAMYWYRQDPGQGLRLIYYSQIVNDFQKGDIAEGYSVSREKKESFPLTVTSAQKNPTAFYLCASRQSPSMNTEAFFGQGTRLTVV.

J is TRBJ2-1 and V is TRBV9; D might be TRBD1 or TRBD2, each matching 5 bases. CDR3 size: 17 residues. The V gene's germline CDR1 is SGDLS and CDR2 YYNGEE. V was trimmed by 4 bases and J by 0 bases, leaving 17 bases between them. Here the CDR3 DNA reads TGTGCCAGCAGCACCCTCAACCTTGGGGGCTCCTACAATGAGCAGTTCTTC. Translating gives CASSTLNLGGSYNEQFF.

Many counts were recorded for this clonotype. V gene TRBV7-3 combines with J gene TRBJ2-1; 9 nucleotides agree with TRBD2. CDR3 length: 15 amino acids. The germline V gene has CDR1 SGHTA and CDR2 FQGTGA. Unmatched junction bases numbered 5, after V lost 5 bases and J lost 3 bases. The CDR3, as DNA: TGTGCCAGCAGCCACAAAGCGGGAGGCTACAATGAGCAGTTCTTC. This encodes CASSHKAGGYNEQFF.

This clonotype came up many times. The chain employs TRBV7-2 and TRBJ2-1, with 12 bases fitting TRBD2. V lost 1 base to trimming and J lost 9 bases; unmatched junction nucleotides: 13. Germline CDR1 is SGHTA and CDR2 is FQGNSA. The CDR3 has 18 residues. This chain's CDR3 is CASSLDRVTSGRSGEQFF. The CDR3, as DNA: TGTGCCAGCAGCTTAGATAGGGTGACTAGCGGGAGATCAGGTGAGCAGTTCTTC.

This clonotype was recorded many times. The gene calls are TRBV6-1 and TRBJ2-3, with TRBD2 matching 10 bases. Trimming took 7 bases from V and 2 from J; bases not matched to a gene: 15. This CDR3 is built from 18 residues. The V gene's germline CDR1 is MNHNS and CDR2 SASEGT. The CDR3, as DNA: TGTGCCAGCATCGAAAGCCTAGCGGGAGAGCGATTCACAGATACGCAGTATTTT. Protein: CASIESLAGERFTDTQYF.

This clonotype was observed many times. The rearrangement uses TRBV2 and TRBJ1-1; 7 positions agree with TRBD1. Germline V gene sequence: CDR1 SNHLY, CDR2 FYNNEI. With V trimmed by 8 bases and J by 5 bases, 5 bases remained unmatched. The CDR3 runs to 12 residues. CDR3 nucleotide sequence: TGTGCCAGCCGGGACAGCCGGACTGAAGCTTTCTTT. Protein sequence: CASRDSRTEAFF.

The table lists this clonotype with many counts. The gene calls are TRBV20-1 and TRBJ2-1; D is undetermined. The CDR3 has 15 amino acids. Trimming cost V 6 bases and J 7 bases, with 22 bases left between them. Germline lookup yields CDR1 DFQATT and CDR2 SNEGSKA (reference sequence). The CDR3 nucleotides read TGCAGTGCCTACGATCCAAGCGTTGGCTTTAATGAGCAGTTCTTC. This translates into CSAYDPSVGFNEQFF.

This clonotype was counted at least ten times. CDR3 DNA: TGTGCCAGCAGCCAAGAACTAGCAGAAGAGACCCAGTACTTC. Residues: CASSQELAEETQYF. The chain links TRBV14 to TRBJ2-5; possible D gene TRBD2, 6 bases. Trimming pared 0 bases from V and 3 bases from J, leaving 8 bases between. This CDR3 comprises 14 residues. CDR1 is SGHDN and CDR2 is FVKESK in the germline V gene. Full variable domain (outside the CDR3, taken from reference TRBV14 and TRBJ2-5): EAGVTQFPSHSVIEKGQTVTLRCDPISGHDNLYWYRRVMGKEIKFLLHFVKESKQDESGMPNNRFLAERTGGTYSTLKVQPAELEDSGVYFCASSQELAEETQYFGPGTRLLVL.

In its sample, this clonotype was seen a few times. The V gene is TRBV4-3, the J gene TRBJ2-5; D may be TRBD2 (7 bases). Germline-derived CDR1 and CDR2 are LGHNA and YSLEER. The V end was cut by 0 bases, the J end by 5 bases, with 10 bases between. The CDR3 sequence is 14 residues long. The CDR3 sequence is CASSQEGRGETQYF. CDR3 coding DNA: TGCGCCAGCAGCCAAGAAGGGAGGGGGGAGACCCAGTACTTC.

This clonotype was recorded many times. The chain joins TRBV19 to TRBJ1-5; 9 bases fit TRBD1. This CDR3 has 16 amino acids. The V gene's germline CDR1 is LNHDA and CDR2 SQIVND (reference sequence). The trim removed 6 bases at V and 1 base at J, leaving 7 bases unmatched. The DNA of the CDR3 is TGTGCCAGTAGAAGGGACAGGGACGGCAGCAATCAGCCCCAGCATTTT. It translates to CASRRDRDGSNQPQHF.

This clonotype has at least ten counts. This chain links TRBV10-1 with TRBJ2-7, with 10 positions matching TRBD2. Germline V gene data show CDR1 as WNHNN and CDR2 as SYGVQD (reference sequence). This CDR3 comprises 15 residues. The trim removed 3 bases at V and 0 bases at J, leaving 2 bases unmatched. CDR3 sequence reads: CASSELAGRSYEQYF. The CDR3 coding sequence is TGCGCCAGCAGTGAACTAGCGGGACGCTCCTACGAGCAGTACTTC.

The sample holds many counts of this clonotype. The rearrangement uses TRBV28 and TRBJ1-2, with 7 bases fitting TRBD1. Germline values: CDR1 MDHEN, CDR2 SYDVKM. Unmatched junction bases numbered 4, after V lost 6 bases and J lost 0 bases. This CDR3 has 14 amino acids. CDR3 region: CASSLDRANYGYTF. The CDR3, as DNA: TGTGCCAGCAGCCTAGACAGGGCTAACTATGGCTACACCTTC.

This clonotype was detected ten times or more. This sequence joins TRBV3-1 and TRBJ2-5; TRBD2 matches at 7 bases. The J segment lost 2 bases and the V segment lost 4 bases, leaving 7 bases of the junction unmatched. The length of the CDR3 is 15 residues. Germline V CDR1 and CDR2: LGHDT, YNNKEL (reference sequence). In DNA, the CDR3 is TGTGCCAGCAGCCCAGCGGGACTGTTGCAAGAGACCCAGTACTTC. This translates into CASSPAGLLQETQYF.

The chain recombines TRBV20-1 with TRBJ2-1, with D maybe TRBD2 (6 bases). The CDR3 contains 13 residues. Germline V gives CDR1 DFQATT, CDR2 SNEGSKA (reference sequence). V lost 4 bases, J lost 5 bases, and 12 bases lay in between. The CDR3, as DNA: TGCAGTGCTATACTAGCAGCCGACAATGAGCAGTTCTTC. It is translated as CSAILAADNEQFF.

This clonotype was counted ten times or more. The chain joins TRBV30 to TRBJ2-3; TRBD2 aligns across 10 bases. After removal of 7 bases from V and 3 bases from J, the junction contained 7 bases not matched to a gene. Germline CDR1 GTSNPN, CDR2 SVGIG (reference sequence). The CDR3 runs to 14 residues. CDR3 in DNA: TGTGCCTTTTCCATAGCGGGAGGAACAGATACGCAGTATTTT. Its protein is CAFSIAGGTDTQYF.

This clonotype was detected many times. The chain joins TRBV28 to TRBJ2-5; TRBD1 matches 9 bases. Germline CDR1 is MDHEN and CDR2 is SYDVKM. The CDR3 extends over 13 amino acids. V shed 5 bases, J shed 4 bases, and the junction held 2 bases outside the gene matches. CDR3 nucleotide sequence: TGTGCCAGCAGTCACAGGGGGCTAGAGACCCAGTACTTC. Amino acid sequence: CASSHRGLETQYF.

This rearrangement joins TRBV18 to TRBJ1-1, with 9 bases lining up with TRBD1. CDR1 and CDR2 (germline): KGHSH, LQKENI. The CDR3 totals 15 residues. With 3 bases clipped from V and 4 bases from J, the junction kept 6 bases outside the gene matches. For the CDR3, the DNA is TGTGCCAGCTCACCGGGACAGGGAGGGAGCACTGAAGCTTTCTTT. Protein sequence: CASSPGQGGSTEAFF.

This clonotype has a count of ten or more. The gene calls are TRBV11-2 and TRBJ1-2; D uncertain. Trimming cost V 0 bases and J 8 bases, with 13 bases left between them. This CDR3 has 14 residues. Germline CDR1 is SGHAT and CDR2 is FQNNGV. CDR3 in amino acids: CASSLDPGAGGYTF. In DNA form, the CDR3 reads TGTGCCAGCAGCTTAGATCCCGGTGCCGGGGGCTACACCTTC.

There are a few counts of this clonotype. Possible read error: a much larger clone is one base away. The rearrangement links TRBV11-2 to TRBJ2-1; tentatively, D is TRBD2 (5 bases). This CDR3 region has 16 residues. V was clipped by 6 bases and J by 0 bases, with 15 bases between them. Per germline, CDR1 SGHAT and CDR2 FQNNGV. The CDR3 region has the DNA TGTGCCAGCAGGCCGTTGGGAGCCTTCTCCTACAATGAGCAGTTCTTC. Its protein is CASRPLGAFSYNEQFF.

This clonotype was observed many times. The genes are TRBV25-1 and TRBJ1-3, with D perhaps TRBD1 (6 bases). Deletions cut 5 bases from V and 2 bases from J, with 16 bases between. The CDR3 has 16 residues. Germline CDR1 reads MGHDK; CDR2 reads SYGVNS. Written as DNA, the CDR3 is TGTGCCAGCAGTACCGAGGGGGGGAAGGCTGGAAACACCATATATTTT. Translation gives CASSTEGGKAGNTIYF.

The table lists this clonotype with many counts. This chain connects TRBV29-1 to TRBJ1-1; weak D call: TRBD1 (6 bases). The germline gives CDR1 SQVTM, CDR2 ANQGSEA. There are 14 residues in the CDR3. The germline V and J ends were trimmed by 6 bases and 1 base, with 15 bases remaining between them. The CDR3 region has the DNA TGCAGCGTGTTTAAGACAGGAAGGAACACTGAAGCTTTCTTT. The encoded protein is CSVFKTGRNTEAFF.

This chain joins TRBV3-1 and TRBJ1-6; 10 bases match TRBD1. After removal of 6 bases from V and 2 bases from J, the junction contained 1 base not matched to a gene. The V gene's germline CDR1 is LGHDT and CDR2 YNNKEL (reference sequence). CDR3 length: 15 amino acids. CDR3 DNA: TGTGCCAGCAGAGGGACAGGGGCCTATAATTCACCCCTCCACTTT. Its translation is CASRGTGAYNSPLHF.